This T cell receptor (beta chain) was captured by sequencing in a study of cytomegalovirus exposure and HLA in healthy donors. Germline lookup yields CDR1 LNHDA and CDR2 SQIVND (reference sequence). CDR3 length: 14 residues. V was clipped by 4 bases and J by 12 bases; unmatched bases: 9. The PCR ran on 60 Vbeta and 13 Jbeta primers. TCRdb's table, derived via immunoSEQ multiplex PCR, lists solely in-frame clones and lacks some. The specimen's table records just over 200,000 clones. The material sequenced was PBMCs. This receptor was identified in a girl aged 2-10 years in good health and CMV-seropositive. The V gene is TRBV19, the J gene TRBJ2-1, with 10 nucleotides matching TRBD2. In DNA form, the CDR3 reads TGTGCCAGTAGTACCGAGCGGGAGGGCCGCGGGCAGTTCTTC. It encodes CASSTEREGRGQFF.